Below are 9 T cell receptor beta chains sequenced from a single sample in a study of T cells in Graves' hyperthyroidism and ophthalmopathy. Regions amplified from RNA transcripts were the TCR beta CDR3 regions. HTBI primers were employed in a first-round RT-PCR of the TCR CDR3. TCRdb processed the multiplex PCR reads anew with MiXCR; each CDR3 protein has one entry. Of some 700,000 distinct CDR3 sequences listed, 17% are singletons. Source material: blood. These receptors were taken from a middle-aged man with Graves' hyperthyroidism.

V usage is TRBV12-3 or TRBV12-4 and J usage is TRBJ1-5, with no clear D. The CDR3 is 14 residues long. Trimming took 4 bases from V and 2 from J, leaving 9 bases between them. The CDR3 protein is CASSSQRGNQPQHF. The CDR3 coding sequence is TGTGCCAGCAGTTCGCAGAGAGGCAATCAGCCCCAGCATTTT.

This clonotype was seen only a few times. CDR3 nucleotide sequence: TGCGCCAGCAGCCAAGATGAGAGGGGATATAATTCACCCCTCCACTTT. Translated: CASSQDERGYNSPLHF. The rearrangement uses TRBV4-3 and TRBJ1-6, with D tentatively TRBD1 (5 bases). V lost 0 bases and J lost 4, with 10 bases in between. CDR1 LGHNA and CDR2 YSLEER come from the germline V gene. The CDR3 extends over 16 amino acids.

The gene calls are TRBV4-1 and TRBJ2-5; a possible D gene is TRBD2 (6 bases). V lost 1 base to trimming and J lost 2 bases, with 14 bases between them. The CDR3 runs to 16 residues. The germline CDR1 and CDR2 sequences are MGHRA and YSYEKL. CDR3: CASSQVRGAIQETQYF. CDR3 in DNA: TGCGCCAGCAGCCAAGTTCGCGGGGCGATTCAAGAGACCCAGTACTTC.

This clonotype was found a few times. This chain joins TRBV6-1 and TRBJ1-5, with D hard to call. Germline V CDR1 and CDR2: MNHNS, SASEGT. V was clipped by 6 bases and J by 2 bases, with 20 bases between them. The CDR3 sequence is 17 residues long. In nucleotides, the CDR3 is TGTGCCAGCAGCCGTACAGTCTGGGCCACGGGCAATCAGCCCCAGCATTTT. The encoded protein is CASSRTVWATGNQPQHF.

The chain employs TRBV4-1 and TRBJ1-1; possible D gene TRBD1, 5 bases. V lost 4 bases to trimming and J lost 4 bases, with 16 bases between them. The germline V gene has CDR1 MGHRA and CDR2 YSYEKL. CDR3 length equals 15 residues. The CDR3 reads CASSLERIGATEAFF. Here the CDR3 DNA reads TGCGCCAGCAGCCTGGAGAGGATCGGGGCCACTGAAGCTTTCTTT.

This clonotype was detected ten times or more. The chain employs TRBV30 and TRBJ1-4, with D tentatively TRBD1 (5 bases). V was cut by 8 bases and J by 8 bases, with 12 bases left in between. The germline gives CDR1 GTSNPN, CDR2 SVGIG (reference sequence). The CDR3 length is 11 residues. The CDR3 reads CAQVWGEKLFF. The CDR3 DNA sequence: TGTGCCCAGGTCTGGGGGGAAAAACTGTTTTTT.

Only one count was recorded for this clonotype. The chain uses TRBV30 and TRBJ2-2, with D hard to call. CDR1 GTSNPN and CDR2 SVGIG come from the germline V gene (reference sequence). There are 13 residues in the CDR3. V was cut by 2 bases and J by 6 bases, with 10 bases left in between. CDR3 protein: CAWSFYLAGELFF. The CDR3 DNA reads TGTGCCTGGAGTTTCTACTTAGCCGGGGAGCTGTTTTTT.

This clonotype was observed a handful of times. The J gene is TRBJ2-7, the V gene TRBV27, with TRBD1 matching 10 bases. CDR1 and CDR2 (germline): MNHEY, SMNVEV (reference sequence). This CDR3 contains 15 residues. Losses at the gene ends were 8 bases for V and 5 bases for J; bases not matched to a gene: 12. The CDR3 is CASGTRWDRGNEQYF. In DNA form, the CDR3 reads TGTGCCAGCGGTACGAGGTGGGACAGGGGAAACGAGCAGTACTTC.

This clonotype showed up just a few times. This chain joins TRBV2 and TRBJ2-2, with 8 bases identical to TRBD1. Germline V gives CDR1 SNHLY, CDR2 FYNNEI. V lost 6 bases and J lost 5; bases outside the gene matches: 8. The CDR3 is 15 residues long. The CDR3 loop is CASRGGQAGTGELFF. In DNA form, the CDR3 reads TGTGCCAGCAGGGGGGGACAGGCAGGTACCGGGGAGCTGTTTTTT.